The present TCR beta chain was sequenced within a study of T cell responses to AZD1222 COVID-19 vaccine. Losses at the gene ends were 4 bases for V and 3 bases for J; bases not matched to a gene: 9. The CDR3 contains 16 residues. Looked up from germline, CDR1 is SGHDT and CDR2 is YYEEEE. Study-wide points: All repertoire sampling was performed exclusively after the peak T cell response.

As regards this clone: Antigen: not known.

Profiling relied on immunoSEQ multiplex PCR, and the TCRdb table lists in-frame clones only, not all of them. The table lists 100,000 to 150,000 clones, 85% of them singletons, with 3.5% to 5.5% in the top ten. The chain couples TRBV5-6 to TRBJ1-4; 7 bases match TRBD1. The sequences come from peripheral blood, collected 28 days after the second AZD1222 dose. This clonotype was sampled from an adult who received the AZD1222 COVID-19 vaccine. CDR3 sequence: CASSGPYRGPNEKLFF. CDR3 in DNA: TGTGCCAGCAGCGGCCCTTACAGGGGCCCTAATGAAAAACTGTTTTTT.